The next 18 T cell receptor beta chains were all read from a single sample in a study of blood T cells in healthy people across ages. A second PCR of 7 to 11 cycles used a sample-barcoded 5' primer and a J-beta primer mix. TCRdb fed the 5' RACE reads into MiXCR, producing one record per CDR3 protein. The sample shows some 730,000 distinct CDR3 sequences, approximately 21% of them seen only once. Sequenced material: blood. The source is a man in his 70s in good health.

This clonotype was observed a few times. This chain joins TRBV20-1 and TRBJ1-1; no reliable D call. Between the trimmed V and J ends, which lost 5 bases and 3 bases, there was a span of 16 bases. The CDR3 spans 14 residues. The V gene's germline CDR1 is DFQATT and CDR2 SNEGSKA (reference sequence). CDR3 region: CSAPRFRWDTEAFF. The CDR3 DNA is TGCAGTGCTCCCCGATTTAGGTGGGACACTGAAGCTTTCTTT.

Ten or more counts support this clonotype. The chain recombines TRBV7-2 with TRBJ2-1; perhaps TRBD2 as D (5 bases). The V end was cut by 2 bases, the J end by 8 bases, with 19 bases between. The germline CDR1 and CDR2 sequences are SGHTA and FQGNSA. This CDR3 region has 16 residues. The CDR3 sequence is CASSLNRLALAYEQFF. CDR3 sequence (DNA): TGTGCCAGCAGCTTAAATAGGCTAGCCCTAGCCTATGAGCAGTTCTTC.

CDR3 amino acids: CASNPVGGAAQPQHF. The CDR3, as DNA: TGTGCCAGCAACCCAGTGGGGGGGGCGGCTCAGCCCCAGCATTTT. V and J are TRBV12-3 or TRBV12-4 and TRBJ1-5; D may be TRBD1 (6 bases). V gave up 7 bases and J gave up 6 bases, with 19 bases separating them. This CDR3 is 15 amino acids long.

The rearrangement links TRBV12-3 or TRBV12-4 to TRBJ2-1, with D uncertain. The CDR3 has 16 residues. V lost 5 bases, J lost 0 bases, and 14 bases lay in between. The CDR3 DNA follows: TGTGCCAGCAGTCGGTCGGCGGCAAGCTCCTACAATGAGCAGTTCTTC. It translates to CASSRSAASSYNEQFF.

The chain couples TRBV5-6 to TRBJ2-6; possible D gene TRBD2, 5 bases. V dropped 6 bases and J dropped 0 bases, with 22 bases sitting between them. Germline V gene lookup returns CDR1 SGHDT and CDR2 YYEEEE. The CDR3 has 19 amino acids. CDR3 protein: CASNPGVVRARSGANVLTF. In DNA, the CDR3 is TGTGCCAGCAACCCCGGGGTGGTTCGCGCCCGCTCTGGGGCCAACGTCCTGACTTTC.

The V and J genes are TRBV6-2 or TRBV6-3 and TRBJ2-1; the match to TRBD2 covers 7 bases. The germline gives CDR1 MNHEY, CDR2 SVGEGT. Germline trimming cut 2 bases from V and 4 bases from J; bases unmatched to any gene: 5. The CDR3 loop spans 15 amino acids. The CDR3 region is CASSYEGLLYNEQFF. The CDR3 DNA reads as TGTGCCAGCAGTTACGAGGGACTACTATACAATGAGCAGTTCTTC.

This chain links TRBV12-3 or TRBV12-4 with TRBJ2-5, with a possible D match to TRBD1 (6 bases). The better agreement between TRBJ2-7 and the DNA end casts doubt on the J call. There are 14 residues in the CDR3. The CDR3 sequence is CASSLGGQLYEQYF. The CDR3 DNA reads as TGTGCCAGCAGTTTAGGGGGACAACTATACGAGCAGTACTTC.

There are a few counts of this clonotype. V gene TRBV28 combines with J gene TRBJ1-2; 8 bases match TRBD1. This CDR3 region has 17 residues. Losses at the gene ends were 5 bases for V and 4 bases for J; bases not matched to a gene: 15. CDR1 is MDHEN and CDR2 is SYDVKM in the germline V gene. CDR3 region: CASSGPGQGVLFYGYTF. In DNA form, the CDR3 reads TGTGCCAGCAGTGGGCCCGGACAGGGCGTATTATTCTATGGCTACACCTTC.

This clonotype has more than one count but fewer than ten. CDR3 in amino acids: CASSQEWTEAFF. CDR3 nucleotides: TGTGCCAGCAGCCAGGAGTGGACTGAAGCTTTCTTT. V is TRBV28 and J is TRBJ1-1; D ambiguous. The CDR3 is 12 amino acids. Trimming pared 6 bases from V and 5 bases from J, leaving 10 bases between. Germline loops: CDR1 MDHEN, CDR2 SYDVKM. The full variable domain, rest sourced from reference TRBV28 and TRBJ1-1, is DVKVTQSSRYLVKRTGEKVFLECVQDMDHENMFWYRQDPGLGLRLIYFSYDVKMKEKGDIPEGYSVSREKKERFSLILESASTNQTSMYLCASSQEWTEAFFGQGTRLTVV.

The chain carries TRBV6-5 and TRBJ1-1; D ambiguous. The CDR3 runs to 14 residues. Germline CDR1 and CDR2: MNHEY and SVGAGI. The V and J ends lost 0 bases and 5 bases respectively, with 10 bases between them. CDR3 region: CASSYSFKVTEAFF. CDR3 sequence (DNA): TGTGCCAGCAGTTACTCGTTCAAGGTTACTGAAGCTTTCTTT.

The CDR3 DNA follows: TGTGCCAGCAGTGAAGGGCAGGGCGGTACTGAAGCTTTCTTT. As protein: CASSEGQGGTEAFF. The genes are TRBV6-1 and TRBJ1-1; D may be TRBD1 (5 bases). The length of the CDR3 is 14 residues. V gave up 1 base and J gave up 5 bases, with 11 bases separating them. Germline V gives CDR1 MNHNS, CDR2 SASEGT.

This clonotype turned up a few times. The chain employs TRBV7-2 and TRBJ2-7; the D call may be TRBD1 or TRBD2 (5 bases each). The germline gives CDR1 SGHTA, CDR2 FQGNSA. V was shortened by 1 base and J by 4 bases, with 17 bases between the two germline ends. The CDR3 has 16 amino acids. CDR3 sequence reads: CASSLEPGLRGYEQYV. Written as DNA, the CDR3 is TGTGCCAGCAGCTTAGAACCGGGGCTTAGGGGATACGAGCAGTACGTC.

The chain has TRBV2 and TRBJ2-4, with D possibly matching TRBD2 (5 bases). The germline gives CDR1 SNHLY, CDR2 FYNNEI. The V end was cut by 6 bases, the J end by 2 bases, with 14 bases between. The CDR3 totals 15 residues. This CDR3 reads CASSPRAGSKNIQYF. The CDR3 coding sequence is TGTGCCAGCAGCCCCCGGGCGGGTTCCAAAAACATTCAGTACTTC. Full variable domain (remainder filled in from reference TRBV2 and TRBJ2-4): EPEVTQTPSHQVTQMGQEVILRCVPISNHLYFYWYRQILGQKVEFLVSFYNNEISEKSEIFDDQFSVERPDGSNFTLKIRSTKLEDSAMYFCASSPRAGSKNIQYFGAGTRLSVL.

The rearrangement joins TRBV10-3 to TRBJ1-2; TRBD1 is a possible D gene (5 bases). V lost 2 bases to trimming and J lost 2 bases, with 18 bases between them. The CDR3 runs to 17 residues. In germline, CDR1 is ENHRY, CDR2 SYGVKD. CDR3 protein: CAISEASGWGENYGYTF. CDR3 bases: TGTGCCATCAGTGAGGCCTCGGGTTGGGGCGAGAACTATGGCTACACCTTC.

This chain links TRBV28 with TRBJ2-1; 8 bases match TRBD1. Near its end, the DNA agrees better with TRBJ2-7, so the J call may be wrong. Germline CDR1 and CDR2: MDHEN and SYDVKM. The length of the CDR3 is 14 residues. Here the CDR3 DNA reads TGTGCCAGCAGTTCAGGGGGCGCGGGATACGAGCAGTACTTC. This encodes CASSSGGAGYEQYF.

CDR3 bases: TGTGCCAGCAGAATTAGCGGGGGGTACGCCGGGGAGCTGTTTTTT. Its protein product is CASRISGGYAGELFF. This rearrangement joins TRBV12-3 or TRBV12-4 to TRBJ2-2, with TRBD2 matching over 10 bases. The CDR3 is made up of 15 amino acids. Germline trimming cut 6 bases from V and 6 bases from J; bases unmatched to any gene: 7.

The V and J genes are TRBV12-3 or TRBV12-4 and TRBJ2-4, with TRBD2 identical over 7 bases. This CDR3 has 16 amino acids. J lost 0 bases, V lost 7 bases, and 9 bases had no gene match. CDR3 bases: TGTGCCAGCACTCTAGCGGAGCTGATAGCCAAAAACATTCAGTACTTC. Translating it yields CASTLAELIAKNIQYF.

This clonotype was observed a handful of times. The rearrangement links TRBV6-5 to TRBJ2-5, with TRBD1 identical over 9 bases. The J call may be incorrect, as the DNA end agrees better with TRBJ2-7. CDR1 is MNHEY, CDR2 SVGAGI, per germline. The CDR3 loop spans 14 amino acids. This chain's CDR3 is CASSYGTGWNEQYF. The DNA of the CDR3 is TGTGCCAGCAGTTATGGGACAGGGTGGAACGAGCAGTACTTC.